This T cell receptor (beta chain) was recorded in a study of OX40 agonist ivuxolimab in advanced cancers. As for the study in general: Prior anti-PD-1, anti-PD-L1 or anti-CTLA-4 therapy was allowed; roughly 40% had some. Findings and limits, study-wide: Clonal expansion from baseline to week 6 occurred in both CD4+ and CD8+ T cells. With doses of 0.1-3.0 mg/kg, partial responders showed among the lowest clonal expansion.

The germline V gene encodes CDR1 MNHEY and CDR2 SMNVEV (reference sequence). The CDR3 extends over 14 amino acids. A remark on this clone: Its antigen is still unknown. At one end, the junction sequence differs from germline, possibly due to a read error.

Measured with immunoSEQ multiplex PCR; TCRdb has only the in-frame clones, and not every one. The sample holds 40,000 to 65,000 clones; 80% to 85% are singletons and the top ten take roughly 4.2%. The source is an adult with an advanced solid tumor such as melanoma, head and neck, liver or kidney cancer. The V gene is TRBV27, the J gene TRBJ1-1; D uncertain. The specimen was CD4+ or CD8+ T cells sorted from blood, collected in a trial of the OX40 agonist ivuxolimab. This chain's CDR3 is CASSFRSGNAEAFF. The CDR3 DNA sequence: TGTGCCAGCAGTTTCAGGTCCGGGAACGCTGAAGCTTTCTTT.